This T cell receptor (beta chain) was sequenced for a study of T cells expressing NK-cell markers. Turning to the study itself: Sorted CD3+CD56+NKG2C+, CD3+CD56+NKG2C- and CD3+CD56-NKG2C+ T cells supplied TCR beta repertoires.

The study's findings and limits: Dominant NKG2C+ clonotypes in 6 or 7 donors made up about 1.0-7.0% of CD8+ T cells. Topping the CD3+CD56-NKG2C+ fraction as well were these clonotypes, in several donors.

On this clonotype: Its antigen remains unidentified.

5'RACE template switching built TCR beta cDNA with unique molecular identifiers. TCRdb reprocessed the 5' RACE reads and stores each CDR3 protein as one record, lacking DNA. This sample's table reports about 460,000 distinct CDR3 sequences. Sequencing was performed on blood T cells: a sorted CD56 or NKG2C T cell subset, CD4+ or CD8+ T cells, or bulk PBMC T cells (not recorded which). The receptor was derived from a woman in her forties or fifties in good health.

The CDR3 sequence: CASSLEAGAIGELFF. V gene TRBV5-4 combines with J gene TRBJ2-2; the D call from TCRdb, TRBD2, cannot be confirmed without DNA. Germline CDR1 SGHNT, CDR2 YYREEE (reference sequence). CDR3 size: 15 residues.